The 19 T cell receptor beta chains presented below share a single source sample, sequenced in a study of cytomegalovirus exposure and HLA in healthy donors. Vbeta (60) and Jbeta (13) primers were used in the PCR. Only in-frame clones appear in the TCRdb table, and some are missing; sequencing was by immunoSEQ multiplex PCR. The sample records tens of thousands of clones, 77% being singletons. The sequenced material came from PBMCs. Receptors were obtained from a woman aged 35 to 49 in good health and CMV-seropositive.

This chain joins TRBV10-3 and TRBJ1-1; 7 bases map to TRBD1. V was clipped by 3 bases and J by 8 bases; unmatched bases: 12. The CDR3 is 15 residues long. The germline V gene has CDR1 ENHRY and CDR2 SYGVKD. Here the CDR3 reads CAISDARDSGREAFF. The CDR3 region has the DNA TGTGCCATCAGTGACGCAAGGGACAGCGGACGAGAAGCTTTCTTT.

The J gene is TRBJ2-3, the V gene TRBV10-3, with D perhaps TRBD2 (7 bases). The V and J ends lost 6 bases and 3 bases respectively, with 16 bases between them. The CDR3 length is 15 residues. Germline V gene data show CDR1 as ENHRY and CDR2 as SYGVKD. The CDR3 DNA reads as TGTGCCATCAGAGCCCTGAGGGGGGGAACAGATACGCAGTATTTT. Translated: CAIRALRGGTDTQYF.

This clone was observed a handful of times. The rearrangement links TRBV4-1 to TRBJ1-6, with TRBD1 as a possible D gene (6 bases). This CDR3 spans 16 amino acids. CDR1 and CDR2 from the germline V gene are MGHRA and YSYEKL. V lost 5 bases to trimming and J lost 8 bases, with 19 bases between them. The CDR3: CASSFSSGTNDSPLHF. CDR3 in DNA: TGCGCCAGCAGCTTCTCCTCCGGGACAAACGATTCACCCCTCCACTTT.

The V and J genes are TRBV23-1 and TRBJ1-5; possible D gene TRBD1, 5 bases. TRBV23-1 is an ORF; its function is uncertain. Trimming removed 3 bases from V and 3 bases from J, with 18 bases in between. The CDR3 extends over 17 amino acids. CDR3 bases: TGCGCCAGCAGTCAGGACGGGATGGAGGGGTACAATCAGCCCCAGCATTTT. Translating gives CASSQDGMEGYNQPQHF.

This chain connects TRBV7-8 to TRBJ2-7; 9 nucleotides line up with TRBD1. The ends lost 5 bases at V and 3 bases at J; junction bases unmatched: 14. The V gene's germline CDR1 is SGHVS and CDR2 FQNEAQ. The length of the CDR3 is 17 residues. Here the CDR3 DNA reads TGTGCCAGCAGCCCCATGGTAATCCGGGACAGGGTCTACGAGCAGTACTTC. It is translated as CASSPMVIRDRVYEQYF.

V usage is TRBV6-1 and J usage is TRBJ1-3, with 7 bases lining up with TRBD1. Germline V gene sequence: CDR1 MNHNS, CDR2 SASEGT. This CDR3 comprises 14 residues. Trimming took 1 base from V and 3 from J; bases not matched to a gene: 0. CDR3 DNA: TGTGCCAGCAGTGAAGGGACAGGTGGAAACACCATATATTTT. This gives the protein CASSEGTGGNTIYF.

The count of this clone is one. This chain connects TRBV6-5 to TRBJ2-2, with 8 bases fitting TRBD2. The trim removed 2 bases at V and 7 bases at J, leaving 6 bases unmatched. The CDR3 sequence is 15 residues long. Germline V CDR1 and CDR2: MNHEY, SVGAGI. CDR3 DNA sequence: TGTGCCAGCAGTTACATAGCGGGGAGGGGCGGGGAGCTGTTTTTT. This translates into CASSYIAGRGGELFF.

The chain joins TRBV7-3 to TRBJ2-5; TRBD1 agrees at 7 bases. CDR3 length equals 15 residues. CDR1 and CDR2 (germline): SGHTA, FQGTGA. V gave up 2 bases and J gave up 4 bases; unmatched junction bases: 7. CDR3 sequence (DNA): TGTGCCAGCAGCTTAGAGAAGACAGGGAGAGAGACCCAGTACTTC. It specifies CASSLEKTGRETQYF.

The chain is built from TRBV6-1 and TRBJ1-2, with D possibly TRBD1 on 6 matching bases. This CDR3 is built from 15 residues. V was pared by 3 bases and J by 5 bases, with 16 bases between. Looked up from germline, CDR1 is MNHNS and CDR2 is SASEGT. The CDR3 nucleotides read TGTGCCAGCAGTGAGGGAACACAGGGATGGTATGGCTACACCTTC. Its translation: CASSEGTQGWYGYTF.

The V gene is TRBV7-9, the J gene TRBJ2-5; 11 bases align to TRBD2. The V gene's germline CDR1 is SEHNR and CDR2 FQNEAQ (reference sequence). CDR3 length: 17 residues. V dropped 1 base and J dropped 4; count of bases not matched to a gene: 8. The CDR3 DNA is TGTGCCAGCAGCTTAGGTAGCGGGGGGGCCTATGGAGAGACCCAGTACTTC. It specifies CASSLGSGGAYGETQYF.

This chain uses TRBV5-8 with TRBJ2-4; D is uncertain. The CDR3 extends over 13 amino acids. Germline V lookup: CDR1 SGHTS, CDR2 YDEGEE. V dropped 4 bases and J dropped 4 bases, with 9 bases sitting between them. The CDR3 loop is CASSRVFKNIQYF. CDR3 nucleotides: TGTGCCAGCAGCCGGGTGTTTAAAAACATTCAGTACTTC.

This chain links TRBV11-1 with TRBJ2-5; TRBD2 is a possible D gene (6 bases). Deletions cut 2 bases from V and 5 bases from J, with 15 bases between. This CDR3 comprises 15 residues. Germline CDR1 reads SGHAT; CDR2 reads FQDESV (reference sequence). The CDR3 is CASSLMWTGTETQYF. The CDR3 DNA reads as TGTGCCAGCAGCTTAATGTGGACGGGGACTGAGACCCAGTACTTC.

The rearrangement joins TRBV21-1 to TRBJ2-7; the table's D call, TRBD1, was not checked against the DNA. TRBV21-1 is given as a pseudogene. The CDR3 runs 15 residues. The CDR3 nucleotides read TGTGCCAGCAGCAAAGGATCCAGGGGAACCTACGAGCAGTACTTC. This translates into CASSKGSRGTYEQYF.

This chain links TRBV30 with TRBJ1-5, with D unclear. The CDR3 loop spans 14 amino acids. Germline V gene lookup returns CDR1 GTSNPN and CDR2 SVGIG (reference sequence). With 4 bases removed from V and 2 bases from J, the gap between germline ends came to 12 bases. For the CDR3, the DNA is TGTGCCTGGAATTCAGGCCCAGGCAATCAGCCCCAGCATTTT. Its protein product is CAWNSGPGNQPQHF.

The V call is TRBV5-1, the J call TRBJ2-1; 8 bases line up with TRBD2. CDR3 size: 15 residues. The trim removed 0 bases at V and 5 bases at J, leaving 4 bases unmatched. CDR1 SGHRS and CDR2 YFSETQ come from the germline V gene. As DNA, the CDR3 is TGCGCCAGCAGCTTGGTAGTCGGGGGGGACAATGAGCAGTTCTTC. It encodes CASSLVVGGDNEQFF.

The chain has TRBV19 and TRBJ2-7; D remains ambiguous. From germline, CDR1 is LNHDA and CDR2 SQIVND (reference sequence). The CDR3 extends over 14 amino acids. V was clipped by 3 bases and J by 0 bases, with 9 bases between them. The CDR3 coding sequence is TGTGCCAGTAGTATTGGCGGAAACTCCTACGAGCAGTACTTC. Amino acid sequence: CASSIGGNSYEQYF.

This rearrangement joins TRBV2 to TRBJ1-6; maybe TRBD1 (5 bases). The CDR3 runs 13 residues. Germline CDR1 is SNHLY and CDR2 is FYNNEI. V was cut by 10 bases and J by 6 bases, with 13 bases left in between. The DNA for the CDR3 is TGTGCCACCAGACTCGGGGGTAATTCACCCCTCCACTTT. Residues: CATRLGGNSPLHF.

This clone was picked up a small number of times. This CDR3 is CASSIVQNYQPQHF. Here the CDR3 DNA reads TGTGCCAGTAGTATAGTACAGAATTACCAGCCCCAGCATTTT. The chain links TRBV19 to TRBJ1-5, with no clear D. Germline V gene sequence: CDR1 LNHDA, CDR2 SQIVND (reference sequence). This CDR3 is 14 amino acids long. Between the trimmed V and J ends, which lost 1 base and 7 bases, there was a span of 11 bases.

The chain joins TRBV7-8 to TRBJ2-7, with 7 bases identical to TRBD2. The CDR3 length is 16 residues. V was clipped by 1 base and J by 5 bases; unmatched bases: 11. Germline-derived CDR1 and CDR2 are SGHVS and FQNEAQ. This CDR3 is CASSLESRLAGNEQYF. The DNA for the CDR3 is TGTGCCAGCAGCTTAGAGTCTCGACTAGCTGGAAACGAGCAGTACTTC.